The sequence of this T cell receptor beta chain was determined in a study of blood T cell repertoires in COVID-19. Participants, about 18 to 90 years old, spanned 24 US areas. Each participant's cohort was designated according to participant-reported clinical history. This CDR3 has 20 residues. Germline assignment: CDR1 MDHEN and CDR2 SYDVKM. Trimming removed 3 bases from V and 3 bases from J; junction bases left unmatched: 19. This clone has just a few counts. Data came from immunoSEQ multiplex PCR; TCRdb stores just in-frame clones and leaves some out. The table includes about 180,000 clones, roughly 80% detected once.

V and J are TRBV28 and TRBJ2-7, with 11 bases fitting TRBD2. The sequenced sample was PBMCs or T cells enriched from blood (not recorded which). This receptor was identified in a woman in her forties or fifties who had recovered from COVID-19. CDR3 residues: CASSFPLSGLAGGLDYEQYF. DNA of the CDR3: TGTGCCAGCAGTTTTCCCCTCTCGGGGCTAGCGGGAGGACTAGACTACGAGCAGTACTTC.